These 30 T cell receptor beta chains were all obtained from the same sample, sequenced in a study of persistence of HIV-infected CD4 T cells. Overlapping HIV-1 Gag 15-mer peptides at approximately 0.96 ug per peptide per mL were used. CD40L-negative CD69-negative CD45RO-high memory CD4+ T cells were sorted as populations depleted of antigen-responding cells. The libraries were made with immunoSEQ version 4 in survey mode. Clones were sequenced by immunoSEQ multiplex PCR, and TCRdb holds only the in-frame ones, with some missing. The sample holds roughly 35,000 clones, approximately 78% seen once. Their specific antigens are unknown. The sample in question was cultured CD4+ T cells from PBMCs, obtained from a patient who received antiretroviral therapy. The source of these receptors is an adult with HIV. The donor label of this sample is uncertain.

The CDR3 DNA follows: TGTGCCAGCCGGACGGGGTTGGGCACTGAAGCTTTCTTT. Translating it yields CASRTGLGTEAFF. The chain carries TRBV6-6 and TRBJ1-1; no definite D call. CDR1 is MNHNY and CDR2 is SVGAGI in the germline V gene (reference sequence). The CDR3 contains 13 residues. Trimming took 8 bases from V and 4 from J, leaving 14 bases between them.

This clone was found once. The gene calls are TRBV6-6 and TRBJ1-1; possible D gene TRBD1, 5 bases. This CDR3 has 14 amino acids. Germline V gene sequence: CDR1 MNHNY, CDR2 SVGAGI (reference sequence). Trimming pared 5 bases from V and 4 bases from J, leaving 14 bases between. The CDR3 DNA is TGTGCCAGCAGTCGCGTGGGGGGGGGCACTGAAGCTTTCTTT. Protein: CASSRVGGGTEAFF.

Of note for this clone: At the DNA level, this CDR3 is encoded by other sequences in the same sample as well. This chain joins TRBV19 and TRBJ1-2; D call uncertain. The CDR3 is made up of 12 amino acids. With 3 bases removed from V and 4 bases from J, the gap between germline ends came to 6 bases. Germline V gene lookup returns CDR1 LNHDA and CDR2 SQIVND (reference sequence). The CDR3 nucleotides read TGTGCCAGTAGTATTTCAGTCTATGGCTACACCTTC. This gives the protein CASSISVYGYTF. Full variable domain (outside the CDR3, taken from reference TRBV19 and TRBJ1-2): DGGITQSPKYLFRKEGQNVTLSCEQNLNHDAMYWYRQDPGQGLRLIYYSQIVNDFQKGDIAEGYSVSREKKESFPLTVTSAQKNPTAFYLCASSISVYGYTFGSGTRLTVV.

This clone is a singleton in its sample. V gene TRBV19 combines with J gene TRBJ2-2; 8 bases are shared with TRBD1. The CDR3 has 14 residues. Looked up from germline, CDR1 is LNHDA and CDR2 is SQIVND (reference sequence). V shed 9 bases, J shed 6 bases, and the junction held 9 bases outside the gene matches. Here the CDR3 DNA reads TGTGCCAGCTCCGTGGGACAGGTCCCCGGGGAGCTGTTTTTT. Translated, it gives CASSVGQVPGELFF.

The table lists this clone with a few counts. The chain uses TRBV12-5 and TRBJ1-2; 8 bases fit TRBD1. This CDR3 region has 17 residues. V lost 2 bases and J lost 8; bases outside the gene matches: 16. Germline loops: CDR1 LGHNT, CDR2 FRNRAP. Written as DNA, the CDR3 is TGTGCTAGTGGTTTGTCACTAGGGACAGGATGGTCCTTGGGCTACACCTTC. Protein: CASGLSLGTGWSLGYTF.

Concerning this clone: Other DNA sequences from this sample encode an identical CDR3 as well. The rearrangement uses TRBV6-1 and TRBJ1-5, with 10 bases lining up with TRBD1. There are 16 residues in the CDR3. The V gene end was trimmed by 4 bases and the J gene end by 1 base; junction bases not matched to a gene: 4. The V gene's germline CDR1 is MNHNS and CDR2 SASEGT. The CDR3 loop reads CASSGLDRGSNQPQHF. The CDR3 DNA reads TGTGCCAGCAGTGGGCTGGACAGGGGGAGCAATCAGCCCCAGCATTTT.

The chain joins TRBV5-4 to TRBJ2-2, with 7 bases fitting TRBD1. After removal of 0 bases from V and 2 bases from J, the junction contained 1 base not matched to a gene. The CDR3 length is 15 residues. Per the germline V gene, CDR1 is SGHNT and CDR2 is YYREEE (reference sequence). The CDR3 nucleotides read TGTGCCAGCAGCTTGGGGGACAGAAACACCGGGGAGCTGTTTTTT. Protein: CASSLGDRNTGELFF.

By frequency in the sample, this clone is medium-sized (0.01 to 0.1%). The chain couples TRBV5-1 to TRBJ1-4; a possible D gene is TRBD1 (6 bases). V was shortened by 3 bases and J by 3 bases, with 9 bases between the two germline ends. Germline V gives CDR1 SGHRS, CDR2 YFSETQ. This CDR3 contains 14 residues. This chain's CDR3 is CASSSTGANEKLFF. Written as DNA, the CDR3 is TGCGCCAGCAGCTCGACAGGAGCTAATGAAAAACTGTTTTTT. The whole variable domain, filled in from reference TRBV5-1 and TRBJ1-4, reads KAGVTQTPRYLIKTRGQQVTLSCSPISGHRSVSWYQQTPGQGLQFLFEYFSETQRNKGNFPGRFSGRQFSNSRSEMNVSTLELGDSALYLCASSSTGANEKLFFGSGTQLSVL.

The rearrangement uses TRBV2 and TRBJ2-1; unclear D gene. Germline V gene lookup returns CDR1 SNHLY and CDR2 FYNNEI. V lost 7 bases and J 5 bases, leaving 6 bases between the germline ends. This CDR3 comprises 11 residues. CDR3: CASKPHNEQFF. The CDR3 DNA reads TGTGCCAGCAAGCCCCACAATGAGCAGTTCTTC.

The gene calls are TRBV7-8 and TRBJ2-1, with 11 bases lining up with TRBD1. With 4 bases clipped from V and 6 bases from J, the junction kept 11 bases outside the gene matches. CDR1 is SGHVS, CDR2 FQNEAQ, per germline. CDR3 length equals 17 residues. The CDR3 DNA reads TGTGCCAGCAGCTCACCTCTACCGGGACAGGGGGTCAATGAGCAGTTCTTC. Translating it yields CASSSPLPGQGVNEQFF. The whole variable domain, remainder taken from reference TRBV7-8 and TRBJ2-1, is GAGVSQSPRYKVAKRGQDVALRCDPISGHVSLFWYQQALGQGPEFLTYFQNEAQLDKSGLPSDRFFAERPEGSVSTLKIQRTQQEDSAVYLCASSSPLPGQGVNEQFFGPGTRLTVL.

This rearrangement joins TRBV6-5 to TRBJ1-5; a weak D match, TRBD1 (5 bases). V shed 8 bases and J shed 4 bases, with 15 bases lying between them. This CDR3 contains 14 residues. Germline CDR1 reads MNHEY; CDR2 reads SVGAGI. The CDR3 sequence: CASRKPGINQPQHF. In nucleotides, the CDR3 is TGTGCCAGCCGCAAGCCAGGGATTAATCAGCCCCAGCATTTT.

V and J are TRBV5-1 and TRBJ2-6, with no clear D. Trimming pared 6 bases from V and 0 bases from J, leaving 7 bases between. The CDR3 is 14 amino acids. Germline V gene data show CDR1 as SGHRS and CDR2 as YFSETQ. The CDR3 sequence: CASTRVSGANVLTF. Here the CDR3 DNA reads TGCGCCAGCACAAGGGTCTCTGGGGCCAACGTCCTGACTTTC. The variable domain in full, completed from reference TRBV5-1 and TRBJ2-6, reads KAGVTQTPRYLIKTRGQQVTLSCSPISGHRSVSWYQQTPGQGLQFLFEYFSETQRNKGNFPGRFSGRQFSNSRSEMNVSTLELGDSALYLCASTRVSGANVLTFGAGSRLTVL.

V is TRBV9 and J is TRBJ1-1, with D hard to call. The CDR3 is 12 residues long. The V gene lost 4 bases and the J gene lost 4 bases, with 8 bases spanning the gap. Germline V gene lookup returns CDR1 SGDLS and CDR2 YYNGEE. This CDR3 is CASSPTGTEAFF. The CDR3 DNA reads TGTGCCAGCAGCCCCACTGGCACTGAAGCTTTCTTT.

The chain combines TRBV6-1 with TRBJ1-1; 7 bases align to TRBD1. Per germline, CDR1 MNHNS and CDR2 SASEGT. This CDR3 is 14 amino acids long. Trimming at V came to 6 bases and at J to 0 bases, leaving 4 bases not matched to a gene. The DNA of the CDR3 is TGTGCCAGCAGGAAGACAGGGTTGAACACTGAAGCTTTCTTT. Encoded protein: CASRKTGLNTEAFF.

V and J are TRBV6-6 and TRBJ2-7; D call uncertain. Trimming removed 6 bases at V and 5 bases at J, with 23 bases between. The V gene's germline CDR1 is MNHNY and CDR2 SVGAGI (reference sequence). The CDR3 runs to 16 residues. CDR3 sequence reads: CASSPRRGAYSNEQYF. The CDR3 bases are TGTGCCAGCAGCCCAAGGAGAGGAGCCTATTCCAACGAGCAGTACTTC.

The rearrangement joins TRBV15 to TRBJ2-4, with a possible D match to TRBD1 (5 bases). Germline assignment: CDR1 LNHNV and CDR2 YYDKDF (reference sequence). The CDR3 totals 15 residues. The ends were cut back, 3 bases at V and 2 bases at J, with 11 bases in the middle. This chain's CDR3 is CATSSPGNTKNIQYF. The CDR3 coding sequence is TGTGCCACCAGCAGCCCAGGGAATACCAAAAACATTCAGTACTTC.

This chain uses TRBV13 with TRBJ2-3, with 12 bases that match TRBD2. The CDR3 totals 18 residues. In germline, CDR1 is PRHDT, CDR2 FYEKMQ (reference sequence). The V and J ends lost 3 bases and 1 base, in that order; junction bases with no gene match: 8. The CDR3, as DNA: TGTGCCAGCAGCTTGGGTAGGTGGACTAGCGGGGGCACAGATACGCAGTATTTT. Translated, it gives CASSLGRWTSGGTDTQYF.

This clone was recorded once. The rearrangement joins TRBV19 to TRBJ2-1, with D tentatively TRBD1 (6 bases). CDR1 LNHDA and CDR2 SQIVND come from the germline V gene (reference sequence). The CDR3 contains 15 residues. V lost 5 bases and J 9 bases, leaving 20 bases between the germline ends. The CDR3 region is CASSSQGSGMGEQFF. The CDR3 nucleotides are TGTGCCAGTAGTTCGCAGGGGAGTGGCATGGGTGAGCAGTTCTTC.

This sequence joins TRBV7-9 and TRBJ1-2; weak D call: TRBD1 (6 bases). The germline gives CDR1 SEHNR, CDR2 FQNEAQ (reference sequence). The CDR3 is 15 residues long. V was cut by 5 bases and J by 5 bases, with 18 bases left in between. As DNA, the CDR3 is TGTGCCAGCAGCCCGCAGACAGGTACCCCATATGGCTACACCTTC. Its protein is CASSPQTGTPYGYTF. Complete variable domain (other parts from reference TRBV7-9 and TRBJ1-2): DTGVSQNPRHKITKRGQNVTFRCDPISEHNRLYWYRQTLGQGPEFLTYFQNEAQLEKSRLLSDRFSAERPKGSFSTLEIQRTEQGDSAMYLCASSPQTGTPYGYTFGSGTRLTVV.

The chain recombines TRBV5-8 with TRBJ2-7; no reliable D call. V was shortened by 2 bases and J by 2 bases, with 8 bases between the two germline ends. This CDR3 is 13 amino acids long. Germline CDR1 and CDR2: SGHTS and YDEGEE. CDR3 sequence (DNA): TGTGCCAGCAGCTTAGGTCGAACCTACGAGCAGTACTTC. Its translation is CASSLGRTYEQYF. The full variable domain, completed using reference TRBV5-8 and TRBJ2-7, is EAGVTQSPTHLIKTRGQQATLRCSPISGHTSVYWYQQALGLGLQFLLWYDEGEERNRGNFPPRFSGRQFPNYSSELNVNALELEDSALYLCASSLGRTYEQYFGPGTRLTVT.

CDR3 region: CAWSVQGSKRAFF. The CDR3, as DNA: TGTGCCTGGAGTGTACAGGGCTCAAAAAGGGCTTTCTTT. The V and J genes are TRBV30 and TRBJ1-1; the D gene is possibly TRBD1 (6 bases). The length of the CDR3 is 13 residues. Germline V CDR1 and CDR2: GTSNPN, SVGIG (reference sequence). V dropped 0 bases and J dropped 11 bases, with 16 bases sitting between them.

The chain recombines TRBV30 with TRBJ2-3; 8 bases are a match to TRBD2. The CDR3 spans 19 residues. Looked up from germline, CDR1 is GTSNPN and CDR2 is SVGIG (reference sequence). The V gene end was trimmed by 0 bases and the J gene end by 4 bases; junction bases not matched to a gene: 18. The CDR3 sequence is CAWSVFGGDLFGGSDTQYF. The CDR3, as DNA: TGTGCCTGGAGTGTTTTCGGGGGGGATTTATTTGGAGGATCAGATACGCAGTATTTT.

The CDR3 loop is CASSQVVGNHGYTF. The CDR3 DNA is TGTGCCAGCAGCCAAGTTGTAGGCAACCATGGCTACACCTTC. This sequence joins TRBV3-1 (or the pseudogene TRBV3-2) and TRBJ1-2, with unresolved D. The length of the CDR3 is 14 residues. Germline V gene data show CDR1 as LGHDT and CDR2 as YNNKEL (reference sequence). Trimming cost V 1 base and J 6 bases, with 12 bases left between them.

This clone was counted a few times. The chain is built from TRBV15 and TRBJ1-2; no reliable D call. This CDR3 spans 15 amino acids. CDR1 and CDR2 (germline): LNHNV, YYDKDF (reference sequence). Trimming shortened V by 0 bases and J by 2 bases, and 10 bases separated the two germline ends. CDR3 nucleotide sequence: TGTGCCACCAGCAGAGAGGTCCTATCGAACTATGGCTACACCTTC. Its translation is CATSREVLSNYGYTF.

J is TRBJ1-1 and V is TRBV24-1, with D possibly matching TRBD1 (5 bases). The V and J ends lost 4 bases and 4 bases respectively, with 12 bases between them. Germline V lookup: CDR1 KGHDR, CDR2 SFDVKD. The length of the CDR3 is 14 residues. The CDR3: CATSERGEGTEAFF. The CDR3 DNA reads as TGTGCCACCAGTGAAAGGGGCGAGGGCACTGAAGCTTTCTTT.

V is TRBV30 and J is TRBJ1-4; D is unresolved. V was pared by 6 bases and J by 4 bases, with 15 bases between. This CDR3 contains 14 residues. Germline values: CDR1 GTSNPN, CDR2 SVGIG (reference sequence). The CDR3 bases are TGTGCCTGCGAAGACGACATAATTAATGAAAAACTGTTTTTT. This translates into CACEDDIINEKLFF.

This rearrangement joins TRBV29-1 to TRBJ1-1; unclear D gene. The ends were cut back, 6 bases at V and 0 bases at J, with 11 bases in the middle. The V gene's germline CDR1 is SQVTM and CDR2 ANQGSEA. CDR3 size: 13 residues. CDR3 amino acids: CSVVGRLNTEAFF. CDR3 sequence (DNA): TGCAGCGTCGTCGGACGGCTGAACACTGAAGCTTTCTTT.

This sequence joins TRBV7-2 and TRBJ1-1; D gene ambiguous. V dropped 1 base and J dropped 4 bases, with 10 bases sitting between them. The germline gives CDR1 SGHTA, CDR2 FQGNSA. The CDR3 covers 14 residues. CDR3 nucleotides: TGTGCCAGCAGCTTAGGGGGTTCGGTCACTGAAGCTTTCTTT. Its translation: CASSLGGSVTEAFF.

This chain joins TRBV5-6 and TRBJ2-7; 15 positions match TRBD2. The CDR3 is 16 amino acids. Germline V gene data show CDR1 as SGHDT and CDR2 as YYEEEE. Trimming cost V 3 bases and J 4 bases; bases outside gene matches: 5. The CDR3 DNA reads as TGTGCCAGCAGCTCGGGACTAGCGGGGGGACGGTACGAGCAGTACTTC. Translating it yields CASSSGLAGGRYEQYF.

This clone is a singleton in its sample. J is TRBJ2-1 and V is TRBV29-1, with TRBD1 matching over 8 bases. V lost 8 bases to trimming and J lost 1 base; unmatched junction nucleotides: 4. Per the germline V gene, CDR1 is SQVTM and CDR2 is ANQGSEA. This CDR3 spans 13 amino acids. The CDR3 DNA is TGCAGCCCACGACAGGGGTCCTACAATGAGCAGTTCTTC. Encoded protein: CSPRQGSYNEQFF.